Following are 22 T cell receptor beta chains from one sample sequenced in a study of blood T cell repertoires in COVID-19. Measured with immunoSEQ multiplex PCR; TCRdb has only the in-frame clones, and not every one. The sample shows about 210,000 clones, about 91% of them seen only once. The sample consisted of peripheral blood. The receptors stem from a young man with acute or convalescent COVID-19.

V and J are TRBV5-6 and TRBJ2-1; 9 bases line up with TRBD1. Germline V lookup: CDR1 SGHDT, CDR2 YYEEEE. This CDR3 has 15 residues. V shed 4 bases, J shed 4 bases, and the junction held 6 bases outside the gene matches. In DNA, the CDR3 is TGTGCCAGCAGCCGGGACAGGGTGAGGTACAATGAGCAGTTCTTC. This encodes CASSRDRVRYNEQFF.

This chain links TRBV28 with TRBJ1-5, with unresolved D. CDR1 MDHEN and CDR2 SYDVKM come from the germline V gene. This CDR3 has 17 amino acids. V lost 1 base and J 0 bases, leaving 13 bases between the germline ends. DNA of the CDR3: TGTGCCAGCAGTTTATTCGGCGTATACTATAGCAATCAGCCCCAGCATTTT. Translated: CASSLFGVYYSNQPQHF.

The count of this clone is one. This chain connects TRBV5-8 to TRBJ2-7, with 10 bases aligning to TRBD1. From germline, CDR1 is SGHTS and CDR2 YDEGEE. This CDR3 spans 14 amino acids. J gave up 5 bases and V 4 bases, and 6 bases lay outside the gene matches. CDR3 in amino acids: CASSRGQGIDEQYF. DNA for the CDR3: TGTGCCAGCAGCCGGGGACAGGGGATCGACGAGCAGTACTTC.

The chain is built from TRBV27 and TRBJ1-2; TRBD1 might be the D (5 bases). V lost 2 bases, J lost 4 bases, and 17 bases lay in between. Germline lookup yields CDR1 MNHEY and CDR2 SMNVEV (reference sequence). The CDR3 is made up of 16 amino acids. In nucleotides, the CDR3 is TGTGCCAGCAGTTTAGGGGGGGGAGGTAGGAGCTATGGCTACACCTTC. Translated: CASSLGGGGRSYGYTF.

This chain connects TRBV28 to TRBJ2-7; TRBD1 might be the D (5 bases). The CDR3 consists of 11 residues. The V end was cut by 5 bases, the J end by 4 bases, with 6 bases between. Germline assignment: CDR1 MDHEN and CDR2 SYDVKM. CDR3 region: CASSKGYEQYF. The CDR3, as DNA: TGTGCCAGCAGTAAGGGGTACGAGCAGTACTTC. The full variable domain, rest sourced from reference TRBV28 and TRBJ2-7, is DVKVTQSSRYLVKRTGEKVFLECVQDMDHENMFWYRQDPGLGLRLIYFSYDVKMKEKGDIPEGYSVSREKKERFSLILESASTNQTSMYLCASSKGYEQYFGPGTRLTVT.

The chain has TRBV7-9 and TRBJ1-5; no reliable D call. Germline loops: CDR1 SEHNR, CDR2 FQNEAQ (reference sequence). This CDR3 region has 14 residues. The V gene lost 5 bases and the J gene lost 3 bases, with 11 bases spanning the gap. The chain's CDR3 is CASSPGRDNQPQHF. In nucleotides, the CDR3 is TGTGCCAGCAGCCCCGGGCGGGACAATCAGCCCCAGCATTTT. The whole variable domain, filled in from reference TRBV7-9 and TRBJ1-5, reads DTGVSQNPRHKITKRGQNVTFRCDPISEHNRLYWYRQTLGQGPEFLTYFQNEAQLEKSRLLSDRFSAERPKGSFSTLEIQRTEQGDSAMYLCASSPGRDNQPQHFGDGTRLSIL.

The genes are TRBV9 and TRBJ1-1; D call uncertain. The CDR3 sequence is 15 residues long. V was shortened by 4 bases and J by 3 bases, with 16 bases between the two germline ends. Germline V gene data show CDR1 as SGDLS and CDR2 as YYNGEE. CDR3 nucleotide sequence: TGTGCCAGCAGCCCGCAGATTAACCCTGACACTGAAGCTTTCTTT. Protein sequence: CASSPQINPDTEAFF.

The chain links TRBV28 to TRBJ2-7; TRBD1 matches at 8 bases. Unmatched junction bases numbered 8, after V lost 4 bases and J lost 3 bases. In germline, CDR1 is MDHEN, CDR2 SYDVKM. The CDR3 is 15 amino acids. The CDR3 bases are TGTGCCAGCAGTTCTCTCGGGACAGGCCACTACGAGCAGTACTTC. Translation: CASSSLGTGHYEQYF. Using reference TRBV28 and TRBJ2-7 for the parts outside the CDR3, the full variable domain is DVKVTQSSRYLVKRTGEKVFLECVQDMDHENMFWYRQDPGLGLRLIYFSYDVKMKEKGDIPEGYSVSREKKERFSLILESASTNQTSMYLCASSSLGTGHYEQYFGPGTRLTVT.

CDR3 region: CASRGLAGPYEQYF. The DNA for the CDR3 is TGTGCCAGCAGGGGACTAGCGGGACCCTACGAGCAGTACTTC. V gene TRBV6-5 combines with J gene TRBJ2-7, with TRBD2 matching over 13 bases. Germline-derived CDR1 and CDR2 are MNHEY and SVGAGI. The trim removed 6 bases at V and 2 bases at J, leaving 1 base unmatched. The CDR3 runs to 14 residues.

The V gene is TRBV3-1 (or the pseudogene TRBV3-2), the J gene TRBJ2-1, with 14 bases lining up with TRBD2. Per germline, CDR1 LGHDT and CDR2 YNNKEL (reference sequence). V lost 4 bases to trimming and J lost 9 bases; unmatched junction nucleotides: 5. The CDR3 consists of 15 residues. CDR3 protein: CASSPRTSGRIEQFF. The CDR3 DNA sequence: TGTGCCAGCAGCCCCAGGACTAGCGGGAGGATTGAGCAGTTCTTC.

The chain carries TRBV28 and TRBJ1-2, with TRBD1 matching over 11 bases. The V segment lost 6 bases and the J segment 7 bases; nucleotides outside the gene matches: 10. CDR1 and CDR2 (germline): MDHEN, SYDVKM. This CDR3 is 15 amino acids long. Here the CDR3 reads CASRDPGQGAPGYTF. CDR3 bases: TGTGCCAGCAGAGACCCCGGACAGGGGGCGCCTGGCTACACCTTC.

This rearrangement joins TRBV6-5 to TRBJ1-3, with D possibly TRBD1 on 6 matching bases. V lost 6 bases and J 0 bases, leaving 12 bases between the germline ends. The CDR3 totals 15 residues. Per germline, CDR1 MNHEY and CDR2 SVGAGI. The CDR3 loop reads CASSDGQYSGNTIYF. CDR3 nucleotides: TGTGCCAGCAGCGACGGACAGTACTCTGGAAACACCATATATTTT.

This clone was found once. This chain joins TRBV28 and TRBJ2-4, with 8 positions matching TRBD1. CDR3 length: 16 amino acids. Germline-derived CDR1 and CDR2 are MDHEN and SYDVKM. Unmatched junction bases numbered 10, after V lost 5 bases and J lost 4 bases. The CDR3 nucleotides are TGTGCCAGCAGTCCTCAGGGGGCTAGCCGAAAAAACATTCAGTACTTC. This gives the protein CASSPQGASRKNIQYF.

The chain is built from TRBV27 and TRBJ2-4; 15 bases fit TRBD2. The CDR3 runs 17 residues. V lost 6 bases, J lost 0 bases, and 3 bases stayed unmatched. The germline gives CDR1 MNHEY, CDR2 SMNVEV (reference sequence). CDR3 protein: CASRGLAGGVAKNIQYF. The CDR3 bases are TGTGCCAGCAGAGGACTAGCGGGGGGGGTAGCCAAAAACATTCAGTACTTC.

The V call is TRBV5-1, the J call TRBJ2-5, with 7 bases lining up with TRBD1. This CDR3 spans 13 amino acids. The germline V gene has CDR1 SGHRS and CDR2 YFSETQ. Trimming at V came to 8 bases and at J to 1 base, leaving 5 bases not matched to a gene. CDR3 protein: CASRDSFQETQYF. The CDR3 DNA reads as TGCGCCAGTCGGGACAGCTTCCAAGAGACCCAGTACTTC.

The chain recombines TRBV27 with TRBJ2-2; 10 nucleotides line up with TRBD2. V shed 6 bases, J shed 1 base, and the junction held 8 bases outside the gene matches. Germline V gene data show CDR1 as MNHEY and CDR2 as SMNVEV (reference sequence). There are 17 residues in the CDR3. DNA of the CDR3: TGTGCCAGCAGGCGGACTAGCGGATCTATGAACACCGGGGAGCTGTTTTTT. This gives the protein CASRRTSGSMNTGELFF.

The J gene is TRBJ1-4, the V gene TRBV2; 7 bases are a match to TRBD1. Germline loops: CDR1 SNHLY, CDR2 FYNNEI. V dropped 6 bases and J dropped 7; count of bases not matched to a gene: 5. CDR3 length: 13 amino acids. The CDR3 bases are TGTGCCAGCAGCGACAGGGCTGGTGAAAAACTGTTTTTT. This sequence encodes CASSDRAGEKLFF.

The chain is built from TRBV12-3 or TRBV12-4 and TRBJ2-3; D is unclear. The CDR3 contains 13 residues. Trimming stripped 3 bases from V and 2 bases from J, with 6 bases between. This CDR3 is CASSLADTDTQYF. The CDR3 region has the DNA TGTGCCAGCAGTTTGGCGGACACAGATACGCAGTATTTT.

The chain combines TRBV9 with TRBJ1-1, with 9 bases lining up with TRBD1. Germline CDR1 and CDR2: SGDLS and YYNGEE. V was pared by 3 bases and J by 0 bases, with 3 bases of the junction left unmatched. CDR3 size: 15 residues. Here the CDR3 reads CASSANRGLNTEAFF. CDR3 nucleotides: TGTGCCAGCAGCGCAAACAGGGGGCTGAACACTGAAGCTTTCTTT.

This clone came up once. The chain links TRBV6-1 to TRBJ1-1, with 7 bases fitting TRBD1. J was trimmed by 11 bases and V by 3 bases; bases with no gene match: 6. The V gene's germline CDR1 is MNHNS and CDR2 SASEGT. This CDR3 has 12 amino acids. As DNA, the CDR3 is TGTGCCAGCAGTGACAACAGGGGTGCTGCTTTCTTT. This translates into CASSDNRGAAFF.

This chain connects TRBV11-3 to TRBJ2-3, with 10 bases lining up with TRBD2. V lost 0 bases and J lost 4; bases outside the gene matches: 4. There are 16 residues in the CDR3. Germline-derived CDR1 and CDR2 are SGHNT and YENEEA. As DNA, the CDR3 is TGTGCCAGCAGCTTAGAGCTAGCGGGAGTGTCAGATACGCAGTATTTT. It translates to CASSLELAGVSDTQYF.

This sequence joins TRBV24-1 and TRBJ2-2, with 8 bases matching TRBD2. Looked up from germline, CDR1 is KGHDR and CDR2 is SFDVKD. This CDR3 has 15 residues. Trimming at V came to 3 bases and at J to 4 bases, leaving 3 bases not matched to a gene. CDR3 amino acids: CATSDPGGSTGELFF. The CDR3 nucleotides read TGTGCCACCAGTGATCCGGGAGGGAGCACCGGGGAGCTGTTTTTT.